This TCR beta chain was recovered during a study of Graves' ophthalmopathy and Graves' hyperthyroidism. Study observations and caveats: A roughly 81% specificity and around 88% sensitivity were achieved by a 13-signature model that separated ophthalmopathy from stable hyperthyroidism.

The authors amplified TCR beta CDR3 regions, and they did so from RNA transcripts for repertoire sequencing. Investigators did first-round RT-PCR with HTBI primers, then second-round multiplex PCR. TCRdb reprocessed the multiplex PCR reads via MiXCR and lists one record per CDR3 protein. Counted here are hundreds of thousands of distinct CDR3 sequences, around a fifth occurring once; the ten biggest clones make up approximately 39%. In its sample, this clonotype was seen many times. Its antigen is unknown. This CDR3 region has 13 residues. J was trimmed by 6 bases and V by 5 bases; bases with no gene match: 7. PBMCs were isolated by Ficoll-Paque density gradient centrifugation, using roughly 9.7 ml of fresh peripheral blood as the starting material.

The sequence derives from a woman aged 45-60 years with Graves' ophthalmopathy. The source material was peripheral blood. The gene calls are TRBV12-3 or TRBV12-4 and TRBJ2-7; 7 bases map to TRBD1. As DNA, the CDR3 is TGTGCCAGCAGTCATAACAGGGGCCCCGAGCAGTACTTC. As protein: CASSHNRGPEQYF.